This record looks at one T cell receptor (beta chain) sequence and its context. The antigen remains undetermined. Repertoires were generated with immunoSEQ multiplex PCR, while TCRdb's copy carries only in-frame clones and drops some. The data hold 70,000 or so clones, with approximately 86% observed a single time. Deletions cut 4 bases from V and 4 bases from J, with 13 bases between. From germline, CDR1 is SGHTA and CDR2 FQGTGA. The CDR3 length is 14 residues. These data belong to a study of OX40 agonist ivuxolimab in advanced cancers. Study details: Dose-escalation patients were diagnosed with hepatocellular carcinoma, melanoma, renal cell cancer or head and neck cancer. Study-level points and caveats: Some nonresponders also had low normalized T-cell clonal expansion. Undetermined was the antigen specificity of the expanded peripheral T cells.

The gene calls are TRBV7-3 and TRBJ1-2; D gene ambiguous. The receptor was isolated from an adult with an advanced solid tumor such as melanoma, head and neck, liver or kidney cancer. The sample in question was CD4+ or CD8+ T cells sorted from blood, obtained in a trial of the OX40 agonist ivuxolimab. The CDR3, as DNA: TGTGCCAGCAGCTCAACCCCTTTGGGCTATGGCTACACCTTC. Residues: CASSSTPLGYGYTF.